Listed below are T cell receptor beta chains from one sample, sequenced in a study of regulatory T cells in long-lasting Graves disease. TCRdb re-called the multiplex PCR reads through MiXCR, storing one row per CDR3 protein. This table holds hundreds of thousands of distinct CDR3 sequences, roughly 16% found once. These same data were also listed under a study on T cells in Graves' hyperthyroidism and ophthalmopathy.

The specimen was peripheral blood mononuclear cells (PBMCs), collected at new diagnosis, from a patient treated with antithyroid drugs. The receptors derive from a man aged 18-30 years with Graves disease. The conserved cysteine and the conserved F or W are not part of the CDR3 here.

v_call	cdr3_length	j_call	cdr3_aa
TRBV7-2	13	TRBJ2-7	ASSYVFRGGYEQY
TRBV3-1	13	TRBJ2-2	ASSQDRGRAGELF
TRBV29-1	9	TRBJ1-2	SVREDYGYT
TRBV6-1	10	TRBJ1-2	ASNGGDYGYT
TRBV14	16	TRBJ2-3	ASSQAPIQTGLTDTQY
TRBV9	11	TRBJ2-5	ASRRAAQETQY
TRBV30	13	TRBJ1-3	AWSVGGIGGNTIY
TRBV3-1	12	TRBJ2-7	ASSPGTKLYEQY
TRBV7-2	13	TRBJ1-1	ASSLVDRGGTEAF
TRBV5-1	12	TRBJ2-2	ASTFRDGAGELF
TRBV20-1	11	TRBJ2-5	SAKRQGVETQY
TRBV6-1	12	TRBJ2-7	ASSERLADYEQY
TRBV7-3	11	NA	ASSLTGSDKAF
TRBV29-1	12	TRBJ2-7	SVAPDRPAYEQY
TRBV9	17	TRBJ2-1	ASSAEASGRVLINNEQF